This TCR beta chain is drawn from a study of T cells in Graves' hyperthyroidism and ophthalmopathy. Study summary: Peripheral blood collection took place at initial diagnosis, before any treatment.

This clonotype was recorded at least ten times. Its specificity is not known. RNA transcripts were the template for amplifying TCR beta CDR3 regions. First-round RT-PCR with HTBI primers amplified the TCR CDR3 region. Each CDR3 protein gets one entry after TCRdb re-called the multiplex PCR reads with MiXCR. This sample has some 490,000 distinct CDR3 sequences, with more than 15% found just once. General observations from the study: Among clonotypes expanded in thyroid above 0.001, most were also found in blood.

Germline V CDR1 and CDR2: SGHAT, FQDESV (reference sequence). This CDR3 has 14 residues. The V end was cut by 7 bases, the J end by 1 base, with 10 bases between. Material for sequencing was blood. This sequence was found in a woman in her 30s with Graves' ophthalmopathy. V usage is TRBV11-1 and J usage is TRBJ2-2, with a weak D call TRBD2 (6 bases). The CDR3 region is CASMIAVNTGELFF. The CDR3 DNA follows: TGTGCCAGCATGATAGCGGTGAACACCGGGGAGCTGTTTTTT.